This T cell receptor beta chain was obtained from a study of cytomegalovirus exposure and HLA in healthy donors. Findings of the study overall: By HLA locus, TCR association rates varied in a later analysis, with DRB1 showing the most and HLA-C the fewest.

CDR3 size: 15 residues. Germline V lookup: CDR1 SNHLY, CDR2 FYNNEI. Primers for the PCR totalled 60 Vbeta and 13 Jbeta. Profiled with immunoSEQ multiplex PCR; TCRdb holds only in-frame clones, not every one. The profile shows approximately 95,000 clones, around 81% of them singletons. Points on this clone: No antigen is known for it. The junction does not match germline at one end; this may be a read error. The same CDR3 can be traced to other DNA sequences in this sample.

Input material: PBMCs. The rearrangement uses TRBV2 and TRBJ1-2; 10 bases match TRBD1. The source of this sequence is a woman aged 70-85 years in good health and CMV-seropositive. CDR3: CASSFKGQGLSGYTF. The CDR3 nucleotides read TGTGCCAGCAGCTTTAAGGGACAGGGGTTGAGCGGCTACACTTTC.